Below are 5 T cell receptor beta chains sequenced from a single sample in a study of neurological immune-mediated disorders. TCRdb redid the calling of the 5' RACE reads with MiXCR, one entry per CDR3 protein. In the table there are 40,000 to 45,000 distinct CDR3 sequences, about 12% of which are singletons. Sample: PBMCs. These receptors were obtained from a female donor in good health.

In this sample, this clonotype turned up many times. This chain links TRBV3-1 with TRBJ1-2, with D possibly being TRBD1 (6 bases). Germline V lookup: CDR1 LGHDT, CDR2 YNNKEL (reference sequence). V shed 1 base and J shed 6 bases, with 21 bases lying between them. CDR3 size: 17 residues. As DNA, the CDR3 is TGTGCCAGCAGCCAAGGCCCCAACAGGGATCAGCAGAATGGCTACACCTTC. This gives the protein CASSQGPNRDQQNGYTF.

This clonotype came up a few times. In DNA, the CDR3 is TGTGCCAGCAGCTTTCGGACAGGGGGAGAGACCCAGTACTTC. It translates to CASSFRTGGETQYF. The chain joins TRBV7-9 to TRBJ2-5; TRBD1 agrees at 10 bases. The CDR3 has 14 amino acids. From germline, CDR1 is SEHNR and CDR2 FQNEAQ (reference sequence). The J segment lost 4 bases and the V segment lost 3 bases, leaving 2 bases of the junction unmatched.

This clonotype was detected ten times or more. V and J are TRBV12-3 or TRBV12-4 and TRBJ1-2, with D perhaps matching TRBD1 (6 bases). CDR3 length: 17 amino acids. Trimming removed 5 bases from V and 5 bases from J, with 24 bases in between. The DNA of the CDR3 is TGTGCCAGCAGTCCAAACAGGGTTTCGCCCGGAAAATATGGCTACACCTTC. Translating gives CASSPNRVSPGKYGYTF.

A remark on this clonotype: The junction differs from germline at one of its ends, possibly a read error. The V call is TRBV12-3 or TRBV12-4, the J call TRBJ2-1, with D perhaps given as TRBD1 or TRBD2 (5 bases each). The CDR3 sequence is 16 residues long. The DNA for the CDR3 is TGTGCCAGTAGTTTTTACGGGACCAACCGTGACCATGAGCAGTTCTTC. Amino acid sequence: CASSFYGTNRDHEQFF.

The CDR3 protein is CATSSERGRDTQYF. The CDR3 nucleotides read TGTGCCACCAGCAGTGAGCGGGGGCGGGATACGCAGTATTTT. The rearrangement uses TRBV15 and TRBJ2-3; 8 bases map to TRBD2. The length of the CDR3 is 14 residues. J lost 6 bases, V lost 3 bases, and 5 bases had no gene match. The V gene's germline CDR1 is LNHNV and CDR2 YYDKDF (reference sequence). Combining the CDR3 with reference TRBV15 and TRBJ2-3 gives the whole variable domain DAMVIQNPRYQVTQFGKPVTLSCSQTLNHNVMYWYQQKSSQAPKLLFHYYDKDFNNEADTPDNFQSRRPNTSFCFLDIRSPGLGDTAMYLCATSSERGRDTQYFGPGTRLTVL.